The 25 T cell receptor beta chains listed next were all sequenced from one sample in a study of blood T cell repertoires in COVID-19. Repertoires were generated with immunoSEQ multiplex PCR, while TCRdb's copy carries only in-frame clones and drops some. The sample includes 100,000 to 120,000 clones, around 74% seen only once; the top ten take less than 10%. Sequencing was done on a sample of peripheral blood. The receptors shown here come from a woman aged 55 to 70 with acute or convalescent COVID-19.

The V call is TRBV19, the J call TRBJ2-1; TRBD2 might be the D (5 bases). Trimming left V 1 base short and J 0 bases short, with 7 bases between. This CDR3 comprises 15 residues. Looked up from germline, CDR1 is LNHDA and CDR2 is SQIVND (reference sequence). The CDR3 loop is CASSIAGSSYNEQFF. As DNA, the CDR3 is TGTGCCAGTAGTATAGCGGGGAGCTCCTACAATGAGCAGTTCTTC.

CDR3: CASSRTGGEGAFF. In DNA, the CDR3 is TGTGCCAGCTCACGTACCGGGGGGGAGGGAGCTTTCTTT. The rearrangement joins TRBV6-5 to TRBJ1-1, with D tentatively TRBD1 (5 bases). This CDR3 has 13 residues. With 8 bases removed from V and 10 bases from J, the gap between germline ends came to 20 bases. Germline V gene data show CDR1 as MNHEY and CDR2 as SVGAGI.

The gene calls are TRBV14 and TRBJ1-1; TRBD1 matches 9 bases. CDR1 is SGHDN, CDR2 FVKESK, per germline. The V and J ends lost 5 bases and 5 bases, in that order; junction bases with no gene match: 9. The CDR3 is made up of 15 amino acids. The CDR3 sequence: CASSNYRGLRTEAFF. CDR3 coding DNA: TGTGCCAGCAGCAACTACAGGGGGCTCAGGACTGAAGCTTTCTTT.

J is TRBJ2-7 and V is TRBV2, with 7 bases aligning to TRBD1. The trim removed 11 bases at V and 2 bases at J, leaving 12 bases unmatched. The germline V gene has CDR1 SNHLY and CDR2 FYNNEI. This CDR3 region has 14 residues. CDR3 in amino acids: CAGKSGTATYEQYF. CDR3 in DNA: TGTGCCGGCAAGTCCGGGACAGCGACCTACGAGCAGTACTTC.

The J gene is TRBJ1-5, the V gene TRBV7-3; the D is unclear. The germline V gene encodes CDR1 SGHTA and CDR2 FQGTGA. Trimming pared 5 bases from V and 3 bases from J, leaving 8 bases between. The CDR3 is 13 residues long. The CDR3 DNA reads TGTGCCAGCAGCCTGTTTTTCAATCAGCCCCAGCATTTT. It translates to CASSLFFNQPQHF. Looking up the rest from reference TRBV7-3 and TRBJ1-5 gives the full variable domain: GAGVSQTPSNKVTEKGKYVELRCDPISGHTALYWYRQSLGQGPEFLIYFQGTGAADDSGLPNDRFFAVRPEGSVSTLKIQRTERGDSAVYLCASSLFFNQPQHFGDGTRLSIL.

The chain carries TRBV9 and TRBJ2-7; 7 bases match TRBD1. This CDR3 spans 17 amino acids. V lost 4 bases and J lost 2; bases outside the gene matches: 15. Germline V gene lookup returns CDR1 SGDLS and CDR2 YYNGEE. DNA for the CDR3: TGTGCCAGCAGCCAAGCGACAGACAGGGCGGCCCCCTACGAGCAGTACTTC. It yields the protein CASSQATDRAAPYEQYF.

This clone was found once. This chain uses TRBV5-1 with TRBJ2-1, with 7 bases lining up with TRBD2. Germline loops: CDR1 SGHRS, CDR2 YFSETQ. The CDR3 has 16 amino acids. Trimming at V came to 4 bases and at J to 6 bases, leaving 13 bases not matched to a gene. CDR3 coding DNA: TGCGCCAGCAGCCCGCCATACGGGGGAGGGGTCAATGAGCAGTTCTTC. It encodes CASSPPYGGGVNEQFF. Based on the CDR3 plus reference TRBV5-1 and TRBJ2-1, the full variable domain is KAGVTQTPRYLIKTRGQQVTLSCSPISGHRSVSWYQQTPGQGLQFLFEYFSETQRNKGNFPGRFSGRQFSNSRSEMNVSTLELGDSALYLCASSPPYGGGVNEQFFGPGTRLTVL.

This chain connects TRBV28 to TRBJ2-5; 8 positions agree with TRBD2. V gave up 8 bases and J gave up 4 bases; unmatched junction bases: 6. Germline-derived CDR1 and CDR2 are MDHEN and SYDVKM. The CDR3 spans 13 residues. The CDR3 is CASRGGLGETQYF. The CDR3 nucleotides read TGTGCCAGCCGGGGGGGCCTGGGAGAGACCCAGTACTTC.

V usage is TRBV7-9 and J usage is TRBJ1-2; tentative D call: TRBD1 (5 bases). The CDR3 is 12 residues long. Germline CDR1 reads SEHNR; CDR2 reads FQNEAQ (reference sequence). Trimming left V 1 base short and J 8 bases short, with 8 bases between. In DNA form, the CDR3 reads TGTGCCAGCAGCTTAGAGGAGGGGGGCTACACCTTC. Translated: CASSLEEGGYTF.

V is TRBV28 and J is TRBJ1-2; D unresolved. The CDR3 is 12 amino acids. The ends were cut back, 4 bases at V and 4 bases at J, with 7 bases in the middle. CDR1 is MDHEN and CDR2 is SYDVKM in the germline V gene. CDR3: CASSSGPYGYTF. In DNA form, the CDR3 reads TGTGCCAGCAGTTCCGGTCCCTATGGCTACACCTTC.

This clone appeared once. The rearrangement uses TRBV5-1 and TRBJ2-7; 9 bases agree with TRBD1. This CDR3 is built from 15 residues. Trimming removed 4 bases from V and 7 bases from J; junction bases left unmatched: 12. Germline V gives CDR1 SGHRS, CDR2 YFSETQ. The CDR3 loop reads CASSPNYRGRGEQYF. As DNA, the CDR3 is TGCGCCAGCAGCCCTAATTACAGGGGGCGTGGAGAGCAGTACTTC.

This clone turned up a few times. The chain uses TRBV7-9 and TRBJ1-4; TRBD1 matches 10 bases. Trimming cost V 3 bases and J 7 bases; bases outside gene matches: 8. The CDR3 consists of 16 residues. Germline V gives CDR1 SEHNR, CDR2 FQNEAQ (reference sequence). CDR3 in amino acids: CASSLGQGFEGEKLFF. In nucleotides, the CDR3 is TGTGCCAGCAGCTTGGGACAGGGGTTTGAAGGTGAAAAACTGTTTTTT. The full variable domain, with the rest looked up from reference TRBV7-9 and TRBJ1-4, is DTGVSQNPRHKITKRGQNVTFRCDPISEHNRLYWYRQTLGQGPEFLTYFQNEAQLEKSRLLSDRFSAERPKGSFSTLEIQRTEQGDSAMYLCASSLGQGFEGEKLFFGSGTQLSVL.

J is TRBJ2-1 and V is TRBV9, with D tentatively TRBD2 (6 bases). The V end was cut by 3 bases, the J end by 9 bases, with 13 bases between. The germline V gene encodes CDR1 SGDLS and CDR2 YYNGEE. This CDR3 spans 13 amino acids. The chain's CDR3 is CASSATETSEQFF. CDR3 nucleotides: TGTGCCAGCAGCGCTACTGAGACTAGTGAGCAGTTCTTC.

In the case of this clone: Distinct nucleotide sequences in the sample also encode this CDR3. V is TRBV3-1 (or the pseudogene TRBV3-2) and J is TRBJ1-5; the match to TRBD1 covers 9 bases. CDR1 is LGHDT and CDR2 is YNNKEL in the germline V gene (reference sequence). The CDR3 runs 15 residues. The trim removed 3 bases at V and 3 bases at J, leaving 3 bases unmatched. The CDR3 spells CASSQGQGYNQPQHF. Written as DNA, the CDR3 is TGTGCCAGCAGCCAGGGACAGGGATACAATCAGCCCCAGCATTTT.

This clone showed up just a few times. This rearrangement joins TRBV29-1 to TRBJ2-7; no reliable D call. The V gene lost 4 bases and the J gene lost 0 bases, with 7 bases spanning the gap. CDR3 length: 12 amino acids. The V gene's germline CDR1 is SQVTM and CDR2 ANQGSEA. The CDR3 DNA sequence: TGCAGCGTTGTAGCAGCCTCCTACGAGCAGTACTTC. Protein: CSVVAASYEQYF.

The chain combines TRBV7-2 with TRBJ2-5; D is undetermined. CDR1 and CDR2 from the germline V gene are SGHTA and FQGNSA. V was pared by 1 base and J by 2 bases, with 14 bases between. The CDR3 is 16 residues long. In DNA form, the CDR3 reads TGTGCCAGCAGCTTAGTGTACAGCCAGGCTCAAGAGACCCAGTACTTC. As protein: CASSLVYSQAQETQYF.

V usage is TRBV28 and J usage is TRBJ1-1; 10 nucleotides align to TRBD1. The CDR3 has 16 residues. Germline lookup yields CDR1 MDHEN and CDR2 SYDVKM. V lost 5 bases, J lost 1 base, and 7 bases stayed unmatched. CDR3 DNA sequence: TGTGCCAGCAGTACTCCGGGACAGGGGTCGAACACTGAAGCTTTCTTT. As protein: CASSTPGQGSNTEAFF.

CDR3 sequence reads: CASSKDPGGAQGGPLEAFF. As DNA, the CDR3 is TGTGCCAGCAGCAAAGACCCAGGGGGCGCCCAGGGGGGGCCTCTTGAAGCTTTCTTT. The V call is TRBV21-1, the J call TRBJ1-1; TRBD1, the D gene given by the table, was not confirmed from the DNA. TRBV21-1 is deemed a pseudogene. This CDR3 contains 19 residues.

The V call is TRBV10-3, the J call TRBJ1-1; 10 nucleotides line up with TRBD1. The CDR3 spans 13 residues. Trimming cost V 9 bases and J 3 bases; bases outside gene matches: 4. Germline CDR1 ENHRY, CDR2 SYGVKD. CDR3 amino acids: CAIRQGADTEAFF. CDR3 nucleotides: TGTGCCATTAGACAGGGGGCGGACACTGAAGCTTTCTTT.

The chain is built from TRBV28 and TRBJ1-6; D is unclear. The CDR3 consists of 16 residues. From germline, CDR1 is MDHEN and CDR2 SYDVKM. The V gene lost 6 bases and the J gene lost 7 bases, with 19 bases spanning the gap. The CDR3 sequence: CASRPSWSVPNSPLHF. The CDR3 nucleotides read TGTGCCAGCAGACCCTCGTGGTCAGTACCCAATTCACCCCTCCACTTT. Full variable domain (remainder filled in from reference TRBV28 and TRBJ1-6): DVKVTQSSRYLVKRTGEKVFLECVQDMDHENMFWYRQDPGLGLRLIYFSYDVKMKEKGDIPEGYSVSREKKERFSLILESASTNQTSMYLCASRPSWSVPNSPLHFGNGTRLTVT.

V usage is TRBV12-3 or TRBV12-4 and J usage is TRBJ1-4; perhaps TRBD1 as D (5 bases). The CDR3 is 13 residues long. V was pared by 6 bases and J by 10 bases, with 15 bases between. CDR3 residues: CASSFQGGRKLFF. For the CDR3, the DNA is TGTGCCAGCAGCTTCCAGGGAGGGAGAAAACTGTTTTTT.

The chain carries TRBV28 and TRBJ1-1, with D unclear. CDR3 size: 13 residues. Trimming took off 6 bases at V and 3 bases at J, with 11 bases between the two ends. The V gene's germline CDR1 is MDHEN and CDR2 SYDVKM. The CDR3 spells CASSRGLDTEAFF. The CDR3 DNA follows: TGTGCCAGCAGCCGAGGACTGGACACTGAAGCTTTCTTT.

This clone was found once. V gene TRBV6-2 or TRBV6-3 combines with J gene TRBJ1-5, with 11 bases lining up with TRBD1. CDR3 size: 16 residues. Germline CDR1 is MNHEY and CDR2 is SVGEGT. Trimming at V came to 5 bases and at J to 2 bases, leaving 5 bases not matched to a gene. Here the CDR3 reads CASSPRTGGGNQPQHF. The CDR3 DNA reads as TGTGCCAGCAGTCCCCGGACAGGGGGCGGCAATCAGCCCCAGCATTTT.

This clone has more than one count but fewer than ten. The chain links TRBV7-3 to TRBJ2-7; 7 bases match TRBD1. Germline V gives CDR1 SGHTA, CDR2 FQGTGA. V gave up 2 bases and J gave up 3 bases; unmatched junction bases: 10. The CDR3 consists of 16 residues. The CDR3 DNA follows: TGTGCCAGCAGCTTACGAGGGGGCGGTAAAAACTACGAGCAGTACTTC. It yields the protein CASSLRGGGKNYEQYF.

The rearrangement joins TRBV11-2 to TRBJ1-2; 9 nucleotides match TRBD1. This CDR3 comprises 15 residues. Unmatched junction bases numbered 8, after V lost 5 bases and J lost 4 bases. Germline CDR1 SGHAT, CDR2 FQNNGV. The CDR3 sequence is CASSTRPTGGYGYTF. The CDR3 DNA reads TGTGCCAGCAGCACCCGGCCGACAGGGGGCTATGGCTACACCTTC.